These 9 T cell receptor beta chains were sequenced from one sample in a study of shared clonotypes between healthy human individuals. Sequencing was performed with immunoSEQ multiplex PCR; in TCRdb, only in-frame clones are kept and a portion is missing. The sample lists under 550,000 clones; 90% to 96% were seen once. The sequencing sample was made of naive CD4+ T cells sorted from blood. Stated subset: CD45RA+ positively selected. These receptors originate from a woman in her 30s in good health.

This clone was detected only once. The V call is TRBV7-3, the J call TRBJ2-3; 11 nucleotides match TRBD2. The trim removed 5 bases at V and 4 bases at J, leaving 5 bases unmatched. CDR3 length: 15 residues. Germline V gene lookup returns CDR1 SGHTA and CDR2 FQGTGA. The CDR3: CASSPLAGAADTQYF. CDR3 sequence (DNA): TGTGCCAGCAGCCCACTAGCGGGAGCGGCAGATACGCAGTATTTT.

The chain is built from TRBV7-9 and TRBJ2-7, with D possibly matching TRBD2 (6 bases). The CDR3 is made up of 14 amino acids. The germline CDR1 and CDR2 sequences are SEHNR and FQNEAQ (reference sequence). V lost 5 bases to trimming and J lost 3 bases, with 14 bases between them. The CDR3 region has the DNA TGTGCCAGCAGCGTCGGCGGGAACTACTACGAGCAGTACTTC. Its protein product is CASSVGGNYYEQYF.

This sequence joins TRBV25-1 and TRBJ2-5; TRBD2 aligns across 11 bases. This CDR3 has 16 residues. Trimming cost V 5 bases and J 1 base; bases outside gene matches: 6. In germline, CDR1 is MGHDK, CDR2 SYGVNS. The CDR3 bases are TGTGCCAGCAGTCCCGGGACTAGCGGATTCCAAGAGACCCAGTACTTC. It translates to CASSPGTSGFQETQYF.

The V call is TRBV11-2, the J call TRBJ2-1; perhaps TRBD2 as D (5 bases). Trimming left V 2 bases short and J 1 base short, with 15 bases between. The CDR3 totals 17 residues. Germline lookup yields CDR1 SGHAT and CDR2 FQNNGV. CDR3 in amino acids: CASSLLLPSLSYNEQFF. In DNA, the CDR3 is TGTGCCAGCAGCTTACTCCTCCCTAGCCTTTCCTACAATGAGCAGTTCTTC.

This chain connects TRBV7-3 to TRBJ2-1; a possible D gene is TRBD2 (5 bases). Germline V CDR1 and CDR2: SGHTA, FQGTGA. The CDR3 extends over 14 amino acids. V dropped 5 bases and J dropped 6 bases, with 14 bases sitting between them. The CDR3 DNA sequence: TGTGCCAGCAGCCCAGCGGCGGGCGTCAATGAGCAGTTCTTC. Encoded protein: CASSPAAGVNEQFF. The full variable domain, with the rest looked up from reference TRBV7-3 and TRBJ2-1, is GAGVSQTPSNKVTEKGKYVELRCDPISGHTALYWYRQSLGQGPEFLIYFQGTGAADDSGLPNDRFFAVRPEGSVSTLKIQRTERGDSAVYLCASSPAAGVNEQFFGPGTRLTVL.

The chain employs TRBV9 and TRBJ1-5; D remains unclear. CDR3 size: 13 residues. CDR1 and CDR2 (germline): SGDLS, YYNGEE. Trimming shortened V by 4 bases and J by 0 bases, and 5 bases separated the two germline ends. CDR3 amino acids: CASSRNSNQPQHF. CDR3 DNA: TGTGCCAGCAGCCGGAATAGCAATCAGCCCCAGCATTTT. Full variable domain (outside the CDR3, taken from reference TRBV9 and TRBJ1-5): DSGVTQTPKHLITATGQRVTLRCSPRSGDLSVYWYQQSLDQGLQFLIQYYNGEERAKGNILERFSAQQFPDLHSELNLSSLELGDSALYFCASSRNSNQPQHFGDGTRLSIL.

V gene TRBV7-2 combines with J gene TRBJ1-4; TRBD1 is a possible D gene (5 bases). The CDR3 contains 14 residues. V gave up 6 bases and J gave up 8 bases, with 16 bases separating them. From germline, CDR1 is SGHTA and CDR2 FQGNSA. In nucleotides, the CDR3 is TGTGCCAGCAGTCGGGGGGATAGGCGGGAAAAACTGTTTTTT. Protein product: CASSRGDRREKLFF.

The chain combines TRBV15 with TRBJ2-1; D remains ambiguous. This CDR3 comprises 17 residues. Trimming removed 1 base at V and 1 base at J, with 14 bases between. Germline lookup yields CDR1 LNHNV and CDR2 YYDKDF (reference sequence). The CDR3 here is CATSRGRPEESYNEQFF. CDR3 DNA: TGTGCCACCAGCAGAGGTCGCCCGGAAGAGTCCTACAATGAGCAGTTCTTC.

Turning to this clone: The same CDR3 can be traced to other DNA sequences in this sample. This chain links TRBV27 with TRBJ2-7, with D unresolved. This CDR3 is 10 amino acids long. The ends were cut back, 6 bases at V and 3 bases at J, with 3 bases in the middle. CDR1 and CDR2 from the germline V gene are MNHEY and SMNVEV (reference sequence). The CDR3 loop is CASRYYEQYF. CDR3 nucleotides: TGTGCCAGCAGATACTACGAGCAGTACTTC.